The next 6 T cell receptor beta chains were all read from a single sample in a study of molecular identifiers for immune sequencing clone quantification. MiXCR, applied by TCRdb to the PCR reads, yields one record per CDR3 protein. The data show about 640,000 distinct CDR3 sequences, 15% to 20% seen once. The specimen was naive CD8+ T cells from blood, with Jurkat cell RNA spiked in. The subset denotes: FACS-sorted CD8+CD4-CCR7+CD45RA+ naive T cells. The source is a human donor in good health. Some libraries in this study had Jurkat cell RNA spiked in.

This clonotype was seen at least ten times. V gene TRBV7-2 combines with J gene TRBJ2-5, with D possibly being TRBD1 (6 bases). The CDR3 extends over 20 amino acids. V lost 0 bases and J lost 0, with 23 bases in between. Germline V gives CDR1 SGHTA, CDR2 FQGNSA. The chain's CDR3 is CASSLAQTLRGSAYQETQYF. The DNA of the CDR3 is TGTGCCAGCAGCTTAGCGCAGACCCTCAGGGGTAGCGCCTACCAAGAGACCCAGTACTTC.

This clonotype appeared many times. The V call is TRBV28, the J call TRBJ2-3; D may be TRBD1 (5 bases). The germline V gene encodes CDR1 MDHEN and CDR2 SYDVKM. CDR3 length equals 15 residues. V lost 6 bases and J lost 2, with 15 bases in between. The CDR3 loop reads CASSFEGVTTDTQYF. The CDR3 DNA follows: TGTGCCAGCAGCTTTGAAGGGGTCACCACAGATACGCAGTATTTT. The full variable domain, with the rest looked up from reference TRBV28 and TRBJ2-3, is DVKVTQSSRYLVKRTGEKVFLECVQDMDHENMFWYRQDPGLGLRLIYFSYDVKMKEKGDIPEGYSVSREKKERFSLILESASTNQTSMYLCASSFEGVTTDTQYFGPGTRLTVL.

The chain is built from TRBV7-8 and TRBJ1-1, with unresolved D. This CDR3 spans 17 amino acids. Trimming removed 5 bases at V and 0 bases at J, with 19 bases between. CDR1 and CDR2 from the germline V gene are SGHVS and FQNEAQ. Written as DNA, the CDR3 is TGTGCCAGCAGCCCCATGGCCGACGTAAAGCTGAACACTGAAGCTTTCTTT. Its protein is CASSPMADVKLNTEAFF.

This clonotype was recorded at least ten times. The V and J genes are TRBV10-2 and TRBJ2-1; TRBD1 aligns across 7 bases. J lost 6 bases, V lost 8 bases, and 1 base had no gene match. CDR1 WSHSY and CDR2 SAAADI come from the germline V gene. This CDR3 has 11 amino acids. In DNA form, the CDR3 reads TGCGCCAGCCGGGACAGCAATGAGCAGTTCTTC. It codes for CASRDSNEQFF.

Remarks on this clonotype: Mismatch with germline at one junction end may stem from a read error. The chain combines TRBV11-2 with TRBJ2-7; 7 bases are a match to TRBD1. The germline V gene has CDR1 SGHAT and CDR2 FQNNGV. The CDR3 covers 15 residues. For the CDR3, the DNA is TGTGCCAGCAGCACCCGCACGGGGACAGCCTACGAGCAGCACTTC. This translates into CASSTRTGTAYEQHF.

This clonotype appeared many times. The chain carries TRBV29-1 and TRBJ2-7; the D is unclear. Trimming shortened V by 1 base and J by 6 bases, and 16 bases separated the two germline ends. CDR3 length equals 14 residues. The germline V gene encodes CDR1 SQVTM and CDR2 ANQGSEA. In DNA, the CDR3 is TGCAGCGTTGAAGGGCTTGGAATGGACCTCGAGCAGTACTTC. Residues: CSVEGLGMDLEQYF.